This is a list of T cell receptor beta chains from one sample in a study of B cell selection in AIRE deficiency. Generated by immunoSEQ multiplex PCR, the TCRdb table keeps only in-frame clones and is missing some. The table includes 20,000 to 25,000 clones, 90% to 96% detected once. Sequenced input: CD4+CD127+ conventional T cells sorted from PBMCs. These receptors were obtained from a human donor in good health. CDR3s include the opening cysteine and the closing phenylalanine or tryptophan. The D gene is left open where the match is weak. Clone size is not always given. Where it is, it says once, few, many or a class for expanded clones.

j_call cdr3_length clone_size v_call d_call cdr3_nt cdr3_aa
TRBJ2-1 15 once TRBV6-1 NA TGTGCCAGCAGTGAAGAGACAGGTCGGACCCGGGAGCAGTTCTTC CASSEETGRTREQFF
TRBJ2-2 16 NA TRBV5-6 TRBD1 TGTGCCAGCAGTACCCTAGGGGGCGTCGGCACCGGGGAGCTGTTTTTT CASSTLGGVGTGELFF
TRBJ2-3 13 once TRBV15 NA TGTGCCACCAGCAGAGAATCGTCGGATACGCAGTATTTT CATSRESSDTQYF
TRBJ1-3 14 NA TRBV6-5 NA TGTGCCAGCAGTGGCACAGGGACGGGAAACACCATATATTTT CASSGTGTGNTIYF
TRBJ1-2 14 once TRBV4-2 TRBD1 TGTGCCAGCAGCCTCCGACAGGGTGACTATGGCTACACCTTC CASSLRQGDYGYTF
TRBJ2-3 15 once TRBV10-1 NA TGCGCCAGCAGTGTTTCAAACAGGGAAACAGATACGCAGTATTTT CASSVSNRETDTQYF
TRBJ2-5 16 NA TRBV11-2 TRBD2 TGTGCCAGCAGCTTAGATCGACTAGCGGGAACGGAGACCCAGTACTTC CASSLDRLAGTETQYF
TRBJ1-2 13 NA TRBV18 NA TGTGCCAGCTCACCAGAGGATAGCTATGGCTACACCTTC CASSPEDSYGYTF
TRBJ2-3 16 NA TRBV28 NA TGTGCCAGCACGCCCGGGCAGCGCCATAGCACAGATACGCAGTATTTT CASTPGQRHSTDTQYF
TRBJ2-7 14 NA TRBV5-4 TRBD1 TGTGCCAGCAGCCTAAGACAGGGTGGGTACGAGCAGTACTTC CASSLRQGGYEQYF
TRBJ1-2 15 NA TRBV19 TRBD1 TGTGCCAGTAGTTCTCGGACAGGGGGCTATGCAGGCTACACCTTC CASSSRTGGYAGYTF
TRBJ1-1 14 NA TRBV6-6 NA TGTGCCAGCAGTTTCCACCAGACGAACACTGAAGCTTTCTTT CASSFHQTNTEAFF
TRBJ2-1 16 NA TRBV28 TRBD1 TGTGCCAGCAGTTTACAGGGACAGGGGTCCTACAATGAGCAGTTCTTC CASSLQGQGSYNEQFF
TRBJ2-5 15 NA TRBV28 NA TGTGCCAGCAGTTTATTGGGCAGGGACCGTGAGACCCAGTACTTC CASSLLGRDRETQYF
TRBJ2-2 13 NA TRBV11-3 NA TGTGCCAGCAGCTCCCCTAGGGCCGGGGAGCTGTTTTTT CASSSPRAGELFF
TRBJ1-2 11 NA TRBV20-1 TRBD1 TGCAGTGCTCGCCGGGACAGCCCCTACACCTTC CSARRDSPYTF